The T cell receptor (beta chain) under discussion was sequenced for a study of blood T cell repertoires in COVID-19 (TCRdb year 2020). For context, the study as a whole: The collaborator samples originated in the United States, Italy and Spain and spanned the acute and convalescent phases of COVID-19. Samples came from the ongoing ImmuneRACE study (first 160 participants) plus 1,254 subjects from 6 global collaborators. The prospective study material was composed of cDNA or gDNA derived from T cells, B-cell-depleted T cells, or PBMCs. Deeply sampled blood TCRbeta repertoires from subjects exposed to, actively infected with, or recovered from COVID-19 were included in the dataset. Where available, HLA class I and class II types were obtained from metadata supplied by the sample provider rather than from assay-based typing. The repertoires were released in a freely available public database intended as a resource for research on the immune response to SARS-CoV-2. A de-identified subject ID, COVID-19 status, age in years and sex were almost always included in the sample metadata.

TCRbeta CDR3 regions were amplified from genomic DNA using the immunoSEQ Assay, a bias-controlled multiplex PCR. In the authors' own workflow: The number of nucleated cells in each sample was estimated from the amplification of reference gene primers within the assay. To quantify the absolute abundance of each unique TCRbeta CDR3 rearrangement, sequence reads were collapsed and filtered. For each sample, productive Simpson clonality was calculated as the square root of Simpson's diversity index across productive rearrangements. Here the immuneACCESS table is served through TCRdb, limited to in-frame sequences with V and J called. Missing clones are a known gap in these copies; in checked studies unresolved V genes cover under half, and the rest lacks a known reason. V, J and clone size reflect that table, while D and trimming were determined from the DNA. The sample records approximately 450,000 clones, 85% to 90% of which are singletons. In total, the top ten clones hold approximately 4.3% of the sample.

The germline V and J ends show losses of 3 bases and 7 bases respectively, and no gene match explains 5 bases of the junction. For CDR1 and CDR2, the germline V gene lists SGHTA and FQGTGA. From its cysteine to its phenylalanine, the CDR3 spans 15 amino acids. Solely the CDR3 DNA is kept, with 45 bases framed from the first base. Overall study results and their limits: The quantity of clinical and demographic metadata differed by source and by participant and was supplied without curation.

Points on this clone: The target of this receptor is not known. Within one base of it there is no much larger clone, and no base qualities were kept.

Each collaborating institution followed its own protocols to collect whole blood in K2EDTA tubes. Collaborator samples were shipped for TCRbeta analysis as frozen whole blood, isolated PBMCs, or DNA extracted from either sample type. Sequencing input: peripheral blood. The sequence links TRBV7-3 to TRBJ2-1; a stretch of 11 junction bases matches TRBD2. This TCR was sampled from a woman younger than 45 with acute or convalescent COVID-19. The DNA sequence follows: TGTGCCAGCAGCTTTAGCGGGGGGGCCGGTAATGAGCAGTTCTTC. Its amino acids are CASSFSGGAGNEQFF.